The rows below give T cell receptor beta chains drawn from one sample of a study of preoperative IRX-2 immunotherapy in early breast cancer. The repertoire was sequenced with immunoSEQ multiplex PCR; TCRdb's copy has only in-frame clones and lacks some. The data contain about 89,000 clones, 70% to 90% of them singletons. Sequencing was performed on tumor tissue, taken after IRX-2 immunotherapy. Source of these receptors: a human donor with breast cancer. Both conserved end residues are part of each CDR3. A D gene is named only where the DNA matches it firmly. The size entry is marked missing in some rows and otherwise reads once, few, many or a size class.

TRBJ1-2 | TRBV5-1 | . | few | CASSFRTANYGYTF | TGCGCCAGCAGTTTCCGGACAGCTAACTATGGCTACACCTTC
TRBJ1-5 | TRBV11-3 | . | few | CASSLGSGDQPQHF | TGTGCCAGCAGCTTAGGGTCAGGGGATCAGCCCCAGCATTTT
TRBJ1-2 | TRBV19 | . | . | CASSASGPRIYGYTF | TGTGCCAGTAGTGCCTCCGGCCCGCGAATCTATGGCTACACCTTC
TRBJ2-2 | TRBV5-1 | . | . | CASSLVTTRLGTGELFF | TGCGCCAGCAGCTTGGTGACTACCCGTCTTGGCACCGGGGAGCTGTTTTTT
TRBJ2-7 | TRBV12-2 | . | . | CASAKSGTSPYEQYF | TGTGCCAGTGCCAAGAGCGGGACTAGCCCGTACGAGCAGTACTTC
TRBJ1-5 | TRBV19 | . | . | CASSIIWQGIQPQHF | TGTGCCAGTAGTATAATCTGGCAGGGTATTCAGCCCCAGCATTTT
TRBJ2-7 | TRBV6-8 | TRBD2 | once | CASSSGLAAYEQYF | TGTGCCAGCAGTTCGGGACTAGCGGCCTACGAGCAGTACTTC
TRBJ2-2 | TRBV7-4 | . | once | CASSPPRPAGELFF | TGTGCCAGCAGCCCCCCGAGGCCGGCCGGGGAGCTGTTTTTT
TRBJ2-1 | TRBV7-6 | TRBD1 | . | CASRGGQGNSYNEQFF | TGTGCCAGCAGAGGGGGACAGGGAAACTCCTACAATGAGCAGTTCTTC
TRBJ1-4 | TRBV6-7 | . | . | CAISDEGNSATNEKLFF | TGTGCCATCAGTGACGAGGGGAATTCGGCAACTAATGAAAAACTGTTTTTT
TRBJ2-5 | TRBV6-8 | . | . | CASSADRSVETQYF | TGTGCCAGCAGTGCGGATAGATCGGTGGAGACCCAGTACTTC
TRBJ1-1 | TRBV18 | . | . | CASSRDRTSHEAFF | TGTGCCAGCTCACGAGACAGGACTAGCCATGAAGCTTTCTTT
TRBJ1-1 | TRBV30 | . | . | CAWRQGREAFF | TGTGCCTGGAGGCAGGGTCGGGAAGCTTTCTTT
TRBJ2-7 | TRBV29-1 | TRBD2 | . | CSVEDRSSGSSYEQYF | TGCAGCGTTGAAGATCGGTCTAGCGGGAGTTCCTACGAGCAGTACTTC
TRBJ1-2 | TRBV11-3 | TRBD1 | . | CASGFAGGVSNYGYTF | TGTGCCAGCGGTTTCGCAGGGGGCGTCAGTAACTATGGCTACACCTTC
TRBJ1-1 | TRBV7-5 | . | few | CASSSLLNGTAEAFF | TGTGCCAGCAGCAGCCTCCTTAATGGGACAGCCGAAGCTTTCTTT
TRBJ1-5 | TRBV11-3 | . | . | CASNNWGGGQPQHF | TGTGCCAGCAACAATTGGGGGGGAGGTCAGCCCCAGCATTTT
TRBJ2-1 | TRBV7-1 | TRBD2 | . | CASSQSGGRYNEQFF | TGTGCCAGCAGCCAAAGCGGGGGCCGCTACAATGAGCAGTTCTTC
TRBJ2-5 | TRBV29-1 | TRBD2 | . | CSVSAGGIQETQYF | TGCAGCGTTAGTGCGGGGGGAATACAAGAGACCCAGTACTTC
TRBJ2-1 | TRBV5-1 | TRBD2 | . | CASSSRSGNYNEQFF | TGCGCCAGCAGCTCCCGTAGCGGGAACTACAATGAGCAGTTCTTC
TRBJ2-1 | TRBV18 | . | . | CASSHNLQTAEFNEQFF | TGTGCCAGCTCACACAATCTCCAGACAGCCGAGTTCAATGAGCAGTTCTTC
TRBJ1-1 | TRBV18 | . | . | CASSRGALPNTEAFF | TGTGCCAGCTCACGGGGGGCTTTGCCAAACACTGAAGCTTTCTTT
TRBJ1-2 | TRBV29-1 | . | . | CSVEDPNYGYTF | TGCAGCGTTGAAGATCCGAACTATGGCTACACCTTC
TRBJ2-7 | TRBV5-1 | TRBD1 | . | CASSLGDRADLYEQYF | TGCGCCAGCAGTTTGGGAGACAGGGCCGACTTGTACGAGCAGTACTTC
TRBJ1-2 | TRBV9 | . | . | CASSPRQSGYTF | TGTGCCAGCAGTCCACGACAGAGTGGCTACACCTTC
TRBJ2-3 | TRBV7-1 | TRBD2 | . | CASSLGSGRMDTQYF | TGTGCCAGCAGCTTAGGGAGCGGGAGAATGGATACGCAGTATTTT
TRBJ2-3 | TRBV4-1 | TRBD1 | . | CASSGDRGLSDTQYF | TGCGCCAGCAGCGGGGACAGGGGGCTCTCAGATACGCAGTATTTT
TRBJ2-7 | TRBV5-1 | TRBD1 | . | CASSVTGDKTYEQYF | TGCGCCAGCAGCGTGACAGGGGATAAAACCTACGAGCAGTACTTC
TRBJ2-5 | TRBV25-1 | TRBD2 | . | CASSFGGWETQYF | TGTGCCAGCAGTTTCGGGGGGTGGGAGACCCAGTACTTC
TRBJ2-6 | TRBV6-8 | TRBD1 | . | CAISASAGQGSSGANVLTF | TGTGCCATCAGTGCCTCCGCGGGACAGGGCTCATCTGGGGCCAACGTCCTGACTTTC
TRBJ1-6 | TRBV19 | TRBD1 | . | CASSMRQGARRASPLHF | TGTGCCAGTAGTATGAGACAGGGGGCGCGGAGGGCTTCACCCCTCCACTTT
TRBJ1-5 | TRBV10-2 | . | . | CASSDARYQPQHF | TGCGCCAGCAGTGACGCGAGATATCAGCCCCAGCATTTT
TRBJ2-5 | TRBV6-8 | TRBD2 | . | CASSPGTSGGQETQYF | TGTGCCAGCAGTCCAGGGACTAGCGGGGGCCAAGAGACCCAGTACTTC
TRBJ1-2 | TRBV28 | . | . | CASSLPLDYGYTF | TGTGCCAGCAGTTTACCTTTGGACTATGGCTACACCTTC
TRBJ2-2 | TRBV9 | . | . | CASSVAYSTGELFF | TGTGCCAGCAGCGTAGCTTACTCCACCGGGGAGCTGTTTTTT
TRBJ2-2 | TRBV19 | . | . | CASSIFSGLSTGELFF | TGTGCCAGTAGTATTTTTTCAGGGCTGTCGACCGGGGAGCTGTTTTTT
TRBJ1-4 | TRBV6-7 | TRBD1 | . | CASRQTGRREKLFF | TGTGCCAGCAGACAGACAGGGAGACGGGAAAAACTGTTTTTT
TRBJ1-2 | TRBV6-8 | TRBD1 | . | CASRGTGNYGYTF | TGTGCCAGCAGGGGGACAGGGAACTATGGCTACACCTTC
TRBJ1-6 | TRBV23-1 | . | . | CASSQDAQVLDSPLHF | TGCGCCAGCAGCCAAGATGCACAGGTATTAGACTCACCCCTCCACTTT
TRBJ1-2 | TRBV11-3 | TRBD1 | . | CASSLQGALYGYTF | TGTGCCAGCAGCCTACAGGGGGCATTGTATGGCTACACCTTC
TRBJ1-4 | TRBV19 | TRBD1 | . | CASSVTGDDEKLFF | TGTGCCAGTAGTGTGACAGGGGATGATGAAAAACTGTTTTTT
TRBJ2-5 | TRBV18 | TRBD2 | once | CASSLSGLAEETQYF | TGTGCCAGCTCATTATCGGGACTAGCAGAAGAGACCCAGTACTTC
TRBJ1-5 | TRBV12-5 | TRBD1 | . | CASGGGVTGSNQPQHF | TGTGCTAGTGGTGGGGGAGTGACAGGGAGCAATCAGCCCCAGCATTTT
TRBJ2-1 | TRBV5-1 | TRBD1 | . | CASSLGGTVNNEQFF | TGCGCCAGCAGCTTGGGGGGGACAGTAAACAATGAGCAGTTCTTC
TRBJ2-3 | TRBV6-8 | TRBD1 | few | CASSANRGNTDTQYF | TGTGCCAGCAGTGCCAACAGGGGTAACACAGATACGCAGTATTTT
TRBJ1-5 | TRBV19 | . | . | CASSWQSWASNQPQHF | TGTGCCAGTAGTTGGCAGAGTTGGGCTAGCAATCAGCCCCAGCATTTT
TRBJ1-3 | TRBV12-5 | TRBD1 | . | CASVYRGSGNTIYF | TGTGCCAGCGTCTACAGGGGGTCGGGAAACACCATATATTTT
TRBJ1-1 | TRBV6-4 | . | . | CAAHREANTEAFF | TGTGCCGCCCACAGGGAGGCGAACACTGAAGCTTTCTTT
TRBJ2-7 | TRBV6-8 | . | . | CASSYSIRYEQYF | TGTGCCAGCAGTTACTCGATCCGATACGAGCAGTACTTC
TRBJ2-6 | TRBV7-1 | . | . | CASSSRGAGANVLTF | TGTGCCAGCAGCTCGAGGGGCGCTGGGGCCAACGTCCTGACTTTC
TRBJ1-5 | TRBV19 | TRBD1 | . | CASSKTGQGGQPQHF | TGTGCCAGTAGTAAGACGGGACAGGGGGGTCAGCCCCAGCATTTT
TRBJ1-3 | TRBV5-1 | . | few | CASSLAGGLAGNTIYF | TGCGCCAGCAGCTTGGCCGGGGGCTTGGCTGGAAACACCATATATTTT
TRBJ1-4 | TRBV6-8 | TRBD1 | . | CASRPTGADEKLFF | TGTGCCAGCAGGCCCACAGGGGCGGACGAAAAACTGTTTTTT
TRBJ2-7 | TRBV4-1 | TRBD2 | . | CASSPSGGSSYEQYF | TGCGCCAGCAGCCCGTCGGGGGGAAGCTCCTACGAGCAGTACTTC
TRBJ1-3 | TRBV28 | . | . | CASITAGPPGNTIYF | TGTGCCAGCATCACCGCGGGCCCGCCGGGAAACACCATATATTTT